Below are 21 T cell receptor beta chains sequenced from a single sample in a study of tumor-infiltrating lymphocytes in primary liver carcinoma. Without any cell sorting, about 20-31 mg of bulk tissue yielded co-extracted RNA and DNA. Researchers generated TCR beta cDNA from approximately 0.55 ug of total RNA, relying on a constant-region primer. For TCR beta, libraries were produced by three nested multiplex PCR rounds using slightly modified ARM-PCR. A C-beta reverse primer and TRBV1-TRBV30 forward primers served in each of the first two PCR rounds, at about 9 cycles apiece. In TCRdb, the multiplex PCR reads were re-called with MiXCR into one record per CDR3 protein. The table lists tens of thousands of distinct CDR3 sequences, around 77% of them singletons. Sequencing was performed on liver tumor tissue from sampling region 5. Subset reported: tumor region T5, tumor centre. The origin of the receptors is a man aged 35-49 years with primary liver carcinoma and hepatitis B virus infection.

The chain carries TRBV5-1 and TRBJ1-1; D unresolved. This CDR3 spans 16 amino acids. Germline V gene sequence: CDR1 SGHRS, CDR2 YFSETQ. Trimming left V 7 bases short and J 0 bases short, with 19 bases between. The CDR3 is CASARGLAPMNTEAFF. CDR3 in DNA: TGCGCCAGCGCGCGTGGCCTCGCGCCCATGAACACTGAAGCTTTCTTT. Full variable domain (remainder filled in from reference TRBV5-1 and TRBJ1-1): KAGVTQTPRYLIKTRGQQVTLSCSPISGHRSVSWYQQTPGQGLQFLFEYFSETQRNKGNFPGRFSGRQFSNSRSEMNVSTLELGDSALYLCASARGLAPMNTEAFFGQGTRLTVV.

The V call is TRBV5-6, the J call TRBJ1-2; D unresolved. Looked up from germline, CDR1 is SGHDT and CDR2 is YYEEEE. The CDR3 contains 12 residues. Trimming took off 5 bases at V and 7 bases at J, with 12 bases between the two ends. The CDR3 region is CASSSGESGYTF. The CDR3 nucleotides are TGTGCCAGCAGTTCCGGGGAATCTGGCTACACCTTC. Full variable domain (rest looked up from reference TRBV5-6 and TRBJ1-2): DAGVTQSPTHLIKTRGQQVTLRCSPKSGHDTVSWYQQALGQGPQFIFQYYEEEERQRGNFPDRFSGHQFPNYSSELNVNALLLGDSALYLCASSSGESGYTFGSGTRLTVV.

Remarks on this clonotype: Since the CDR3 does not end with the conserved phenylalanine or tryptophan, this likely comes from a read error. The gene calls are TRBV4-1 and TRBJ2-7, with D unresolved. The CDR3 consists of 14 residues. Trimming removed 6 bases at V and 1 base at J, with 13 bases between. Germline CDR1 is MGHRA and CDR2 is YSYEKL. CDR3 sequence reads: CASSHTTDSYEQYL. The CDR3 DNA is TGCGCCAGCAGTCATACTACCGATTCCTACGAGCAGTACCTC.

As concerns this clonotype: This may stem from a read error, because a much larger clone lies one nucleotide away. The chain employs TRBV20-1 and TRBJ2-1, with 7 bases lining up with TRBD2. CDR1 and CDR2 from the germline V gene are DFQATT and SNEGSKA (reference sequence). This CDR3 spans 15 amino acids. V shed 0 bases, J shed 8 bases, and the junction held 10 bases outside the gene matches. CDR3 sequence (DNA): TGCAGTGCTAGAGATCCCCGCGGGAGCGGCGATGAGCAGTTCTTC. The encoded protein is CSARDPRGSGDEQFF.

This clonotype was seen only a few times. This sequence may be a read error, since a much larger clone differs from it by one base. The chain is built from TRBV28 and TRBJ2-1; D is undetermined. The CDR3 consists of 15 residues. The germline gives CDR1 MDHEN, CDR2 SYDVKM. The V end lost 6 bases, the J end lost 7 bases, and 19 bases lay between the germline ends. Here the CDR3 reads CASRTELTSGNEQFF. The CDR3 DNA reads as TGTGCCAGCAGAACGGAATTAACATCGGGTAATGAGCAGTTCTTC.

As for this clonotype: The DNA is omitted, as the CDR3 cannot be located on it reliably, and the CDR3 follows TCRdb's listing. V is TRBV29-1 and J is TRBJ2-5; whether TRBD1, the table's D call, matches the DNA was not checked. Germline CDR1 is SQVTM and CDR2 is ANQGSEA. The CDR3 adds up to 12 amino acids, both ends counted. The CDR3: CSVPPGWTTQYF.

In regard to this clonotype: This is likely a read error, given that the CDR3 carries no conserved phenylalanine or tryptophan at its end. The chain is built from TRBV28 and TRBJ2-3; D is undetermined. The CDR3 totals 14 residues. Germline loops: CDR1 MDHEN, CDR2 SYDVKM. Trimming pared 2 bases from V and 5 bases from J, leaving 11 bases between. DNA for the CDR3: TGTGCCAGCAGTTTAGGTTCCATCATAGATACGCAGTATTTA. Its translation: CASSLGSIIDTQYL.

This clonotype rates as medium-sized. The rearrangement joins TRBV6-1 to TRBJ2-6; no definite D call. V was trimmed by 2 bases and J by 4 bases, leaving 9 bases between them. The CDR3 has 15 amino acids. In germline, CDR1 is MNHNS, CDR2 SASEGT. The CDR3 DNA is TGTGCCAGCAGTGAATTCTCCCAAGGGGCCAACGTCCTGACTTTC. Its translation: CASSEFSQGANVLTF.

This chain joins TRBV5-4 and TRBJ2-5, with D possibly TRBD2 on 5 matching bases. CDR3 length equals 17 residues. Germline V gene data show CDR1 as SGHNT and CDR2 as YYREEE (reference sequence). V gave up 5 bases and J gave up 9 bases, with 29 bases separating them. CDR3: CASSPTIGKTKGRPQYF. For the CDR3, the DNA is TGTGCCAGCAGTCCCACTATCGGGAAAACCAAAGGGAGACCCCAGTACTTC.

As to this clonotype: The junction departs from germline at one end; a sequencing error may be responsible. The chain employs TRBV12-3 or TRBV12-4 and TRBJ2-5; the D is unclear. CDR3 size: 13 residues. CDR3 residues: CVSSFGETETQYF. In DNA, the CDR3 is TGTGTCAGCAGTTTTGGCGAAACAGAGACCCAGTACTTC.

V gene TRBV20-1 combines with J gene TRBJ2-7; D perhaps matches TRBD2 (5 bases). V gave up 8 bases and J gave up 4 bases, with 12 bases separating them. The CDR3 totals 11 residues. The germline CDR1 and CDR2 sequences are DFQATT and SNEGSKA (reference sequence). In nucleotides, the CDR3 is TGCAGTATGAAACGGGGTTACGAGCAGTACTTC. This codes for CSMKRGYEQYF.

In the case of this clonotype: One junction end does not reproduce the germline sequence, and a read error may be involved. V and J are TRBV11-2 and TRBJ2-3, with D uncertain. The CDR3 is made up of 14 amino acids. Germline V gene sequence: CDR1 SGHAT, CDR2 FQNNGV. The CDR3 sequence is CVSSLNRHGDAQYF. The CDR3 DNA sequence: TGTGTCAGCAGCTTAAACCGACATGGGGATGCGCAGTATTTT.

Regarding this clonotype: One end of the junction varies from germline; a read error may be responsible. The chain employs TRBV6-5 and TRBJ1-5; tentative D call: TRBD1 (6 bases). CDR1 and CDR2 from the germline V gene are MNHEY and SVGAGI. The CDR3 is 16 residues long. CDR3 DNA: TGTGCCAGCAGCCCTATGAGGGGGAGAGGCAATCAGCCCCAGCACTTT. Its translation: CASSPMRGRGNQPQHF.

The table lists this clonotype with a count of one. V usage is TRBV5-4 and J usage is TRBJ2-5; TRBD2 is a possible D gene (6 bases). CDR3 length: 17 residues. Germline CDR1 SGHNT, CDR2 YYREEE (reference sequence). V lost 9 bases, J lost 9 bases, and 33 bases lay in between. CDR3 nucleotide sequence: TGTGCCATCAGTCCCACTAGCAGGAAAACTAAAGGGAGACCCCAGTACTTC. Protein product: CAISPTSRKTKGRPQYF.

Details on this clonotype: One end of the junction is discordant with germline, which a read error may explain. J is TRBJ2-3 and V is TRBV5-1; D remains unclear. CDR1 SGHRS and CDR2 YFSETQ come from the germline V gene. CDR3 size: 14 residues. The CDR3 here is CASSFGHNIDTRYF. Here the CDR3 DNA reads TGCGCCAGCAGCTTCGGCCATAACATAGATACGCGGTATTTT.

Remarks on this clonotype: The germline gene is not matched at one end of the junction; a read error may be the cause. The CDR3 coding sequence is TGTGTCAGCAACCCAGGACTAGCGGGAATAGATACACAGTATTTT. Translation gives CVSNPGLAGIDTQYF. J is TRBJ2-3 and V is TRBV6-5; 12 bases agree with TRBD2. Germline values: CDR1 MNHEY, CDR2 SVGAGI. The CDR3 consists of 15 residues.

Worth noting for this clonotype: A clone one base away is much larger, so this may be a read error. This sequence joins TRBV29-1 and TRBJ2-5; 8 bases are shared with TRBD1. This CDR3 region has 13 residues. From germline, CDR1 is SQVTM and CDR2 ANQGSEA. Here the CDR3 reads CGSQGAHSKTQYF. CDR3 nucleotide sequence: TGCGGCAGCCAGGGGGCGCATTCCAAGACCCAGTACTTC.

Of note for this clonotype: Since the CDR3 does not end with the conserved phenylalanine or tryptophan, this likely comes from a read error. The limits of the CDR3 on the DNA are not certain, so only TCRdb's listed CDR3 is given. The chain couples TRBV24-1 to TRBJ2-5. Looked up from germline, CDR1 is KGHDR and CDR2 is SFDVKD. Termini included, the CDR3 measures 12 amino acids. The chain's CDR3 is CATSDHQETHYL.

This clonotype appeared many times. The rearrangement uses TRBV6-2 or TRBV6-3 and TRBJ2-3, with D perhaps matching TRBD1 or TRBD2 (5 bases each). CDR1 MNHEY and CDR2 SVGEGT come from the germline V gene. Trimming stripped 5 bases from V and 0 bases from J, with 15 bases between. The CDR3 spans 16 residues. CDR3 nucleotide sequence: TGTGCCAGCAGTCCCCTCGGGGCGACGAGCACAGATACGCAGTATTTT. Encoded protein: CASSPLGATSTDTQYF.

V gene TRBV4-3 combines with J gene TRBJ2-1, with no clear D. Germline V gene lookup returns CDR1 LGHNA and CDR2 YSLEER. The CDR3 consists of 14 residues. Trimming cost V 3 bases and J 16 bases, with 22 bases left between them. The CDR3 DNA reads as TGCGCCAGCAGCCAGGATTCGGGCCTCCGAGACCATTTCTTC. This gives the protein CASSQDSGLRDHFF.

On this clonotype: Sequence at one end of the junction differs from germline and may be a read error. The genes are TRBV5-5 and TRBJ1-2; possibly TRBD1 for D (5 bases). The length of the CDR3 is 13 residues. Per the germline V gene, CDR1 is SGHKS and CDR2 is YYEKEE (reference sequence). The CDR3 region is CVSRVPGPSGHTF. The CDR3 region has the DNA TGTGTCAGCAGGGTGCCGGGACCTTCTGGCCACACCTTC.